This TCR beta chain was identified during a study of OX40 agonist ivuxolimab in advanced cancers. Notes on the research overall: Ivuxolimab was a fully human IgG2 agonistic monoclonal antibody targeting the costimulatory receptor OX40 (CD134). Intravenous ivuxolimab was administered to patients every 2 weeks at six dose levels: 0.01, 0.1, 0.3, 1.5, 3 and 10 mg/kg. Patients were allowed to have had prior anti-PD-1, anti-PD-L1 or anti-CTLA-4 therapy, and approximately 40% of the dose-escalation patients had been treated with checkpoint inhibitors. The paper covers the monotherapy dose-escalation part of the phase I ivuxolimab trial, which included N ≈ 57 patients. In the dose-escalation cohort, 70% to 85% of patients were male, and the mean age was approximately 60 years, with a range of about 23 to 90. Of the approximately 54 patients in dose escalation, some 19 had hepatocellular carcinoma, roughly 15 had melanoma, 9 had renal cell carcinoma and 9 had head and neck cancer. Partial responses occurred in three dose-escalation patients: two with cutaneous melanoma and one with hepatocellular carcinoma. Peripheral TCRbeta sequencing was intended to test whether TCR sequence diversity was altered and clonal T-cell expansion was caused by ivuxolimab. Overall study results and their limits: At doses from 0.1 to 3.0 mg/kg, clonal expansion was seen in both CD4+ and CD8+ blood T cells between baseline and week 6. Low levels of normalized T-cell clonal expansion were also shown by some nonresponding patients. Which antigens the clonally expanded peripheral T cells were specific for was not determined. On average, CD8+ T cells showed more expanded clones than CD4+ T cells after ivuxolimab. In partial responders in the 0.1-3.0 mg/kg groups, normalized peripheral clonal expansion was found to be among the lowest, especially among CD8+ T cells.

CDR1 and CDR2, per the germline V gene, are KGHSH and LQKENI. Taken from cysteine to phenylalanine, the CDR3 has 16 residues. Only the CDR3 region is kept as DNA, spanning 48 bases read in frame from base 1. The junction shows trimming of 4 bases on V and 0 bases on J, plus 16 bases between the germline ends. A note on this clone: Its recognized antigen is unknown. The input lacks base qualities; no much larger clone sits a single base away.

To sequence the TCRbeta CDR3 region, genomic DNA was isolated from the sorted cells. The immunoSEQ Assay was used to sequence the TCRbeta CDR3 regions. TCRdb limited this immuneACCESS table to in-frame rearrangements with V and J called. A share of clones is missing; checked studies link under half to unresolved V genes, and the rest is unexplained. For this sample there are under 100,000 clones; 90% to 95% appear just once. The ten largest clones represent roughly 2.6% of the sample. Patients with autoimmune disease history or receiving systemic immunosuppression were excluded from the trial. In every dose cohort, peripheral blood was drawn for TCR sequencing at baseline, cycle 4 day 1, and cycle 7 day 1. Samples were obtained from an open-label, multicenter, first-in-human phase I dose-escalation trial of ivuxolimab. Adults with locally advanced or metastatic melanoma, renal cell carcinoma, hepatocellular carcinoma or head and neck squamous cell carcinoma were enrolled in the trial. CD4+ and CD8+ T cells were sorted separately from peripheral blood before TCR sequencing.

This chain joins TRBV18 to TRBJ2-7, with no confident D gene call. This clonotype originated in an adult with an advanced solid tumor such as melanoma, head and neck, liver or kidney cancer. The specimen comprised CD4+ or CD8+ T cells sorted from blood, sampled in a trial of the OX40 agonist ivuxolimab. The CDR3 reads CASSLGPPIYSYEQYF. The DNA reads as follows: TGTGCCAGCTCACTAGGACCCCCTATCTACTCCTACGAGCAGTACTTC.